This is a list of T cell receptor beta chains from one sample in a study of T cells in pancreatic ductal adenocarcinoma. The protocol was immunoSEQ multiplex PCR, while the TCRdb copy is restricted to in-frame clones and leaves out a portion. The data show thousands of clones, with 68% seen just once and 11% to 15% held by the top ten. Sequenced material: pancreatic tumor tissue. The source is a human donor with pancreatic ductal adenocarcinoma. The CDR3 runs from the conserved cysteine through the conserved F or W. The D gene is left open where the match is weak. The listing skips clone size in some rows; elsewhere it reads once, few, many or a size class.

j_call | clone_size | d_call | v_call | cdr3_aa | cdr3_nt
TRBJ2-1 | - | TRBD2 | TRBV2 | CASRLAGGNEQFF | TGTGCCAGCCGTTTAGCGGGAGGCAATGAGCAGTTCTTC
TRBJ1-3 | - | TRBD1 | TRBV6-1 | CASSRQGWGNTIYF | TGTGCCAGCAGTCGACAGGGCTGGGGAAACACCATATATTTT
TRBJ2-7 | - | - | TRBV11-2 | CASSNYEQYF | TGTGCCAGCAGCAACTACGAGCAGTACTTC
TRBJ2-3 | - | - | TRBV5-1 | CASRGVMADTQYF | TGCGCCAGCAGGGGGGTGATGGCAGATACGCAGTATTTT
TRBJ2-3 | - | TRBD2 | TRBV30 | CAWSVLAGYTDTQYF | TGTGCCTGGAGTGTACTAGCGGGATACACAGATACGCAGTATTTT
TRBJ2-7 | - | TRBD1 | TRBV11-2 | CASSPGLGQGYEQYF | TGTGCCAGCAGCCCCGGTCTCGGACAGGGCTACGAGCAGTACTTC
TRBJ2-7 | - | TRBD1 | TRBV4-1 | CASSQEPGQVPYEQYF | TGCGCCAGCAGCCAAGAGCCGGGACAGGTCCCCTACGAGCAGTACTTC
TRBJ1-2 | - | TRBD1 | TRBV18 | CASSQDRGDYGYTF | TGTGCCAGCTCACAGGACAGGGGAGACTATGGCTACACCTTC
TRBJ1-6 | - | - | TRBV6-5 | CASSYRGGGSPLHF | TGTGCCAGCAGTTACCGTGGCGGAGGATCACCCCTCCACTTT
TRBJ1-2 | once | - | TRBV25-1 | CASREGGLNYGYTF | TGTGCCAGCAGGGAGGGCGGACTGAACTATGGCTACACCTTC
TRBJ1-1 | - | TRBD1 | TRBV5-5 | CASRITGDTEAFF | TGTGCCAGCAGAATTACAGGGGACACTGAAGCTTTCTTT
TRBJ1-2 | - | TRBD1 | TRBV10-3 | CAIRPGTGSNYGYTF | TGTGCCATCAGGCCGGGGACAGGTTCTAACTATGGCTACACCTTC
TRBJ2-5 | - | - | TRBV5-5 | CASSLGSAGETQYF | TGTGCCAGCAGCTTGGGGTCAGCAGGGGAGACCCAGTACTTC
TRBJ2-3 | - | - | TRBV7-9 | CASSWTLRTDTQYF | TGTGCCAGCAGCTGGACACTACGCACAGATACGCAGTATTTT